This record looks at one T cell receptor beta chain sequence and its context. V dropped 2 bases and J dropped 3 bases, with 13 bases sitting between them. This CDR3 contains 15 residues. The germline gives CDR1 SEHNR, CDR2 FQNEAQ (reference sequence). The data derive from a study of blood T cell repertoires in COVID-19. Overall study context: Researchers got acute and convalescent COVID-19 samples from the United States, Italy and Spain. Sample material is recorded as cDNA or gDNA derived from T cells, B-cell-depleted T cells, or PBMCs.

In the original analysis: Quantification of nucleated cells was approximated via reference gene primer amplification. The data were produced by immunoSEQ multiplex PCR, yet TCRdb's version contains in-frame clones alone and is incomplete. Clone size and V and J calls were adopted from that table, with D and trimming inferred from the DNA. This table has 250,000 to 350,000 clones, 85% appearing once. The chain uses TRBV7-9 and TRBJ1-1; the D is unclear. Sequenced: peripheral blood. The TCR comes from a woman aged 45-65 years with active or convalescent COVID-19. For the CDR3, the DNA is TGTGCCAGCAGCTTATCATGGTCCGGGGACACTGAAGCTTTCTTT. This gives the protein CASSLSWSGDTEAFF.